One sample yielded the 9 T cell receptor beta chains listed below, sequenced in a study of shared clonotypes between healthy human individuals. CD8 cells regarded as naive lacked CD45RO, were positively chosen for CCR7, and omitted terminally differentiated effector memory CD45RA+ cells. Using immunoSEQ multiplex PCR, the repertoire was profiled, and TCRdb retains in-frame clones only, with some absent. The sample lists millions of clones; 85% to 95% were seen once. The sequenced material came from naive CD8+ T cells from PBMCs. Receptors were obtained from a man younger than 35 in good health. Some clones in this sample may be carry-over from other donors' samples.

V usage is TRBV19 and J usage is TRBJ1-5; unclear D gene. Trimming shortened V by 2 bases and J by 3 bases, and 8 bases separated the two germline ends. The germline gives CDR1 LNHDA, CDR2 SQIVND (reference sequence). CDR3 length: 14 residues. CDR3 nucleotide sequence: TGTGCCAGTAGTATACTCGCCGTCAATCAGCCCCAGCATTTT. Its protein is CASSILAVNQPQHF.

The V gene is TRBV9, the J gene TRBJ2-5, with D tentatively TRBD1 or TRBD2 (5 bases each). CDR1 SGDLS and CDR2 YYNGEE come from the germline V gene. The CDR3 runs to 16 residues. V was pared by 0 bases and J by 2 bases, with 14 bases between. CDR3 amino acids: CASSVGGGLLQETQYF. The CDR3 DNA sequence: TGTGCCAGCAGCGTAGGGGGCGGGCTACTTCAAGAGACCCAGTACTTC.

The table lists this clone with a few counts. The chain combines TRBV9 with TRBJ2-1, with TRBD1 matching over 8 bases. The length of the CDR3 is 14 residues. In germline, CDR1 is SGDLS, CDR2 YYNGEE. The V segment lost 0 bases and the J segment 7 bases; nucleotides outside the gene matches: 3. The CDR3 here is CASSVADRVNEQFF. CDR3 DNA: TGTGCCAGCAGCGTAGCGGACAGGGTAAATGAGCAGTTCTTC.

The chain combines TRBV19 with TRBJ1-2; no definite D call. The CDR3 spans 12 residues. Deletions cut 5 bases from V and 9 bases from J, with 13 bases between. Germline values: CDR1 LNHDA, CDR2 SQIVND (reference sequence). In DNA, the CDR3 is TGTGCCAGTAGTCCAATGTCCGGAAGCTACACCTTC. Translating it yields CASSPMSGSYTF.

J is TRBJ2-5 and V is TRBV7-8, with 8 bases lining up with TRBD2. CDR3 length equals 16 residues. The germline V gene has CDR1 SGHVS and CDR2 FQNEAQ. The J segment lost 4 bases and the V segment lost 5 bases, leaving 12 bases of the junction unmatched. The CDR3 nucleotides are TGTGCCAGCAGCCAGAGAACCGGGACTAGAGGAGAGACCCAGTACTTC. Its translation is CASSQRTGTRGETQYF.

The chain carries TRBV29-1 and TRBJ2-7; D call uncertain. CDR3 length: 14 residues. V lost 0 bases to trimming and J lost 2 bases, with 11 bases between them. Germline V lookup: CDR1 SQVTM, CDR2 ANQGSEA. The CDR3 region has the DNA TGCAGCGTTGAAGATCAAAACAGTACCTACGAGCAGTACTTC. Its translation is CSVEDQNSTYEQYF.

The chain uses TRBV12-5 and TRBJ2-2; unclear D gene. Deletions cut 6 bases from V and 7 bases from J, with 12 bases between. This CDR3 comprises 13 residues. The germline gives CDR1 LGHNT, CDR2 FRNRAP. CDR3 in amino acids: CASGPVYGGELFF. CDR3 sequence (DNA): TGTGCTAGTGGCCCGGTCTATGGCGGGGAGCTGTTTTTT.

This clone was counted between two and nine times. The chain has TRBV2 and TRBJ1-1; D is uncertain. Trimming took off 8 bases at V and 1 base at J, with 5 bases between the two ends. The CDR3 is 11 residues long. CDR1 is SNHLY, CDR2 FYNNEI, per germline. CDR3 region: CASGENTEAFF. CDR3 nucleotides: TGTGCCAGCGGGGAGAACACTGAAGCTTTCTTT.

This CDR3 reads CASSSRGEPEAFF. In DNA form, the CDR3 reads TGTGCCAGCAGCTCTAGGGGGGAGCCTGAAGCTTTCTTT. V usage is TRBV11-2 and J usage is TRBJ1-1, with D tentatively TRBD1 (6 bases). V was cut by 4 bases and J by 6 bases, with 12 bases left in between. The CDR3 extends over 13 amino acids. CDR1 and CDR2 (germline): SGHAT, FQNNGV. The variable domain in full, with the rest retrieved from reference TRBV11-2 and TRBJ1-1, is EAGVAQSPRYKIIEKRQSVAFWCNPISGHATLYWYQQILGQGPKLLIQFQNNGVVDDSQLPKDRFSAERLKGVDSTLKIQPAKLEDSAVYLCASSSRGEPEAFFGQGTRLTVV.